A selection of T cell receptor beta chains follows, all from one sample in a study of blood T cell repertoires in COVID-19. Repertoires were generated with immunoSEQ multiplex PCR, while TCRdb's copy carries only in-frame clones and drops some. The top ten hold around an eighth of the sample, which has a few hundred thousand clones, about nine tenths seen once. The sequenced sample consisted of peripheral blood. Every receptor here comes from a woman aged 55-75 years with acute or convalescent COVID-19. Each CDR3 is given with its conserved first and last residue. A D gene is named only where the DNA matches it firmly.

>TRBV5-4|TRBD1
CASSSGTGDEAFF
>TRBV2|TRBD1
CASSGTGGQPQHF
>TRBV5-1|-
CASSLSLGATNEKLFF
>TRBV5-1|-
CASSLGREGYTF
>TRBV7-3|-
CASSLQPGQPANYGYTF
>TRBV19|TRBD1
CASSTRPGQGNYGYTF
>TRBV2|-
CASSEARNTEAFF
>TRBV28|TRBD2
CASSSRRGDHEQYF
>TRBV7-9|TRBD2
CASSRGLAGGEQFF
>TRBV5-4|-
CASSPLQGLTGELFF
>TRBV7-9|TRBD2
CASRTSGKPNEQFF
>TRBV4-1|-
CASSRQQVPSEKLFF
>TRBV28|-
CASSLTGSRPHNEQFF
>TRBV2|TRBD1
CASNRDRDSYEQYF
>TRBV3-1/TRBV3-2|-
CASSPGLNQPQHF
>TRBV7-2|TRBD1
CASSFTPGQRNTGELFF
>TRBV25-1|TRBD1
CASSLRTGATNEKLFF
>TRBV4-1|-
CASSQERTNSPLHF
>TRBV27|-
CASSLYSGRGANQPQHF
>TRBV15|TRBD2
CATSKSSGGYEQYF
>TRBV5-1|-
CASSVGAYRMNIQYF
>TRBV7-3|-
CASSLTAVNEQFF
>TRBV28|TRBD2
CASSPGTSSLTDTQYF
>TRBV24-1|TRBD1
CATSDFPFDRGNTGELFF
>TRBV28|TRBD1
CASTFSRGLYEQYF
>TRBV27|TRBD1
CASSLLQGQGSQAAFF
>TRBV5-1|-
CASAGTNSYEQYF
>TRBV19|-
CATEEAGWNQPQHF
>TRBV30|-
CAWSSWGGNSGNTIYF
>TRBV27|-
CASMRALLSGANVLTF
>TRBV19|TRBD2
CASSIAGSGRETQYF
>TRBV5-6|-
CASRRDTEAFF
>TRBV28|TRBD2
CASSLWASGGSNTGELFF
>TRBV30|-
CAWSQAGTLEQYF
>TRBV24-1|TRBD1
CATSGGTGGNEKLFF
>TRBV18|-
CASSPVPSSYNEQFF
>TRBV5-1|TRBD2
CASSLYRLAGVEVHNEQFF